The entry below gives a single TCR beta chain sequence along with its context. This specimen belongs to a study of blood T cell repertoires in COVID-19. Study-level background: The United States, Italy and Spain provided the acute and convalescent COVID-19 samples. Sample material is recorded as cDNA or gDNA derived from T cells, B-cell-depleted T cells, or PBMCs.

Sequencing was performed with immunoSEQ multiplex PCR; in TCRdb, only in-frame clones are kept and a portion is missing. The sample carries hundreds of thousands of clones, around 83% recorded once. V lost 4 bases and J lost 12, with 22 bases in between. From germline, CDR1 is LNHDA and CDR2 SQIVND (reference sequence). There are 14 residues in the CDR3. This chain joins TRBV19 and TRBJ2-7, with a weak D call TRBD1 (5 bases). This receptor was taken from a woman aged 45-65 years with acute or convalescent COVID-19. The sample was peripheral blood. The CDR3 loop is CASSTMTEATGLYF. The CDR3 DNA reads as TGTGCCAGTAGTACGATGACAGAGGCAACCGGTCTGTACTTC.